This is a list of T cell receptor beta chains from one sample in a study of T cells after yellow fever vaccination. TCRdb recomputed calls from the 5' RACE reads with MiXCR, one row per CDR3 protein. The sample yields 300,000 to 350,000 distinct CDR3 sequences, around 4.4% seen once. The material was PBMCs, obtained 15 days after the yellow fever booster vaccination. These TCRs come from a man aged 18 to 35 who received the YFV17D yellow fever vaccine. CDR3s include the opening cysteine and the closing phenylalanine or tryptophan. D genes are given only for firm matches. Size values are once, few and many counts, or a class for expanded clones, and some rows have none.

clone_size d_call j_call v_call cdr3_nt cdr3_aa
. . TRBJ2-1 TRBV18 TGTGCCAGCTCACCGCGGGCTTTCCATGAGCAGTTCTTC CASSPRAFHEQFF
many TRBD1 TRBJ2-5 TRBV7-2 TGTGCCAGCAGCTTAGCACAGGGGGTTGGGCGACAAGAGACCCAGTACTTC CASSLAQGVGRQETQYF
many . TRBJ2-3 TRBV6-2/TRBV6-3 TGTGCCAGCAGTTACTCAGTAGGAACAGATACGCAGTATTTT CASSYSVGTDTQYF
. . TRBJ1-1 TRBV27 TGTGCCAGCAGTCCCTCGGACAGATTAGAAGCTTTCTTT CASSPSDRLEAFF
. . TRBJ1-6 TRBV7-9 TGTGCCAGCAGCTTAGTACAAACAGGGATTCATAATTCACCCCTCCACTTT CASSLVQTGIHNSPLHF
few . TRBJ1-4 TRBV29-1 TGCAGCGTTCTCGTCCTCCGGAAACTGTTTTTT CSVLVLRKLFF
many . TRBJ2-3 TRBV7-2 TGTGCCACCGGGAGTAGCACAGATACGCAGTATTTT CATGSSTDTQYF
. . TRBJ1-4 TRBV19 TGTGCCAGTAGACCCCGGCGGGAAGGGGGTACTAATGAAAAACTGTTTTTT CASRPRREGGTNEKLFF
many . TRBJ1-2 TRBV12-3/TRBV12-4 TGTGCCAGCACCATTACACAGGGCCTGGGCTACACCTTC CASTITQGLGYTF
many . TRBJ2-2 TRBV5-1 TGCGCCAGCAGCTTAAGTAACCATCGGTACACCGGGGAGCTGTTTTTT CASSLSNHRYTGELFF
few . TRBJ2-1 TRBV7-2 TGTGCCAGCAGCTTAAGCCAGGGTGGCAGGAATGAGCAGTTCTTC CASSLSQGGRNEQFF
. . TRBJ2-1 TRBV21-1 TGTGCCAGCAGCAAAGTAGGGGGGGCATGGGCCTACAATGAGCAGTTCTTC CASSKVGGAWAYNEQFF
many TRBD1 TRBJ2-4 TRBV20-1 TGCAGTGCTAGGCCAGGACAGGGGGTCAACATTCAGTACTTC CSARPGQGVNIQYF
few . TRBJ2-7 TRBV7-9 TGTGCCAGCTCCAGGACTCTTCCCGAGCAGTACTTC CASSRTLPEQYF
many . TRBJ2-7 TRBV20-1 TGCAGTGCTAGATTCGGGGCGGGCTTAACCTACGAGCAGTACTTC CSARFGAGLTYEQYF
many . TRBJ2-2 TRBV6-5 TGTGCCAGCAGTCCCCGAGGCGTTAAGCTGTTTTTT CASSPRGVKLFF
. . TRBJ1-2 TRBV7-9 TGTGCCAGCAGCTTAGAAGCAGGACTCAACTATGGCTACACCTTC CASSLEAGLNYGYTF
few . TRBJ2-1 TRBV7-9 TGTGCCAGCAGCTTAGTTAGGGGAAATGAGCAGTTCTTC CASSLVRGNEQFF
. . TRBJ1-1 TRBV19 TGTGCCAGTAGTATGCTCAGGGATACTGAAGCTTTCTTT CASSMLRDTEAFF
many . TRBJ1-1 TRBV20-1 TGCAGTGCCCCACTGAACACTGAAGCTTTCTTT CSAPLNTEAFF